This is a list of T cell receptor beta chains from one sample in a study of control samples from healthy donors and cancer patients. The protocol was immunoSEQ multiplex PCR, while the TCRdb copy is restricted to in-frame clones and leaves out a portion. This table holds 90,000 to 150,000 clones, about 86% found once. Sequencing used blood. The receptor set was obtained from a man aged 30-40 years in good health. Both conserved end residues are trimmed from each CDR3. D genes are given only for firm matches.

>TRBD1|TRBV5-1|TRBJ2-7
ASSLVTGVFYEQY
>NA|TRBV12-3/TRBV12-4|TRBJ1-1
ASSLDGNTEAF
>NA|TRBV19|TRBJ1-3
ASGSAPGNTIY
>NA|TRBV11-2|TRBJ1-5
ASSPRSDNPQH
>TRBD1|TRBV24-1|TRBJ2-4
ATSDSRVGTVKNIQY
>NA|TRBV2|TRBJ1-4
ASSGQANEKLF
>NA|TRBV7-2|TRBJ1-5
ASSLATSGGNQPQH
>TRBD1|TRBV5-1|TRBJ2-3
ASSFRQGEGDTQY
>NA|TRBV19|TRBJ1-5
ASSIQYQPQH
>NA|TRBV6-5|TRBJ2-2
ASSSRDSRGGELF
>NA|TRBV3-1/TRBV3-2|TRBJ1-1
ASSQDFTGGEGTEAF
>TRBD2|TRBV5-1|TRBJ2-3
ASSQGLAGVGADTQY
>NA|TRBV27|TRBJ1-1
ASSLSFGRGRVGEAF
>TRBD2|TRBV6-6|TRBJ2-4
ASSPGLAGEGAKNIQY
>NA|TRBV4-1|TRBJ2-1
ASSQGRRSEQF
>TRBD1|TRBV13|TRBJ1-1
ASSLRPRQTGWNTEAF
>TRBD2|TRBV7-2|TRBJ2-7
ASSLVAGGSYEQY
>NA|TRBV2|TRBJ1-1
ASSESEWNTEAF
>TRBD2|TRBV4-1|TRBJ2-1
ASSQGTSGGYNEQF
>TRBD2|TRBV18|TRBJ2-5
ASSPLGGGTETQY
>NA|TRBV12-3/TRBV12-4|TRBJ1-2
ASSSRTHGYT
>NA|TRBV2|TRBJ1-2
ASSARRAGAQVDGYT
>NA|TRBV27|TRBJ1-6
ASRPWGDDGSPLH
>NA|TRBV4-1|TRBJ2-6
ASSQYGGSGANVLT
>NA|TRBV12-3/TRBV12-4|TRBJ1-2
ASSQGDGYT
>NA|TRBV6-1|TRBJ1-2
ASSESGDYGYT
>NA|TRBV20-1|TRBJ2-4
SAQGFDIQY
>TRBD1|TRBV4-2|TRBJ2-6
ASSQDRDSFTQGANVLT
>NA|TRBV6-2/TRBV6-3|TRBJ2-3
ASSLDSSTDTQY
>TRBD1|TRBV5-1|TRBJ1-4
ASSMGQSNEKLF
>NA|TRBV19|TRBJ1-1
ASSWGNGAEAF